These 26 T cell receptor beta chains came from one sample sequenced in a study of vaccination effects on CD4 cells after COVID-19 (dated by TCRdb to the early 2020s). The method was the immunoSEQ multiplex PCR assay. The source is immuneACCESS, and TCRdb retained only in-frame sequences with V and J called. Part of the clones is not carried over; for the studies checked, unresolved V genes explain less than half of this, and the remainder is unexplained. In all, the sample holds 13,000 to 15,000 clones, and roughly 70% of those were seen once. The ten largest clones add up to less than 30% of the sample. In the ViraFEST assay, PBMC were stimulated with viral peptide pools, and TCR sequencing was then used to find antigen-specific CD4+ T cell clonotypes based on their expansion. After approximately 11 days of culture, CD4+ T cells were isolated with the EasySep CD4+ T cell isolation kit. Each participant received two doses of an mRNA SARS-CoV-2 vaccine, either BNT162b2 or mRNA-1273.

The antigens these receptors bind are not known. The input for sequencing was CD4+ T cells from PBMCs cultured with HCoV-NL63 spike peptides, taken after COVID-19 vaccination. The cell subset or site label corresponds to: HCoV-NL63 spike overlapping peptide pool stimulation. The source is a human donor who received a COVID-19 vaccine.

The chain couples TRBV4-1 to TRBJ2-1; 8 bases are a match to TRBD2. With V trimmed by 5 bases and J by 9 bases, 12 bases remained unmatched. This CDR3 is 15 amino acids long. Germline V gives CDR1 MGHRA, CDR2 YSYEKL. The CDR3 spells CASSYPGLGIGEQFF. CDR3 coding DNA: TGCGCCAGCAGCTATCCGGGACTAGGAATCGGTGAGCAGTTCTTC.

This clone came up a few times. The chain joins TRBV12-2 to TRBJ1-6; the D call of TRBD1 is as the table states it, not checked on the DNA. TRBV12-2 is a known pseudogene. The CDR3 is 18 amino acids. The CDR3 nucleotides are TGTGCAAGTCGCTCCTCCGACAGGGAAGGCACCTATAATTCACCCCTCCACTTT. Protein product: CASRSSDREGTYNSPLHF.

The rearrangement uses TRBV7-8 and TRBJ2-1; 10 bases align to TRBD2. Trimming at V came to 2 bases and at J to 8 bases, leaving 9 bases not matched to a gene. CDR1 is SGHVS and CDR2 is FQNEAQ in the germline V gene. The CDR3 has 16 residues. CDR3 region: CASSLKRLAGVDEQFF. CDR3 bases: TGTGCCAGCAGCTTAAAACGGCTAGCGGGGGTGGATGAGCAGTTCTTC. Variable domain in full (rest from reference TRBV7-8 and TRBJ2-1): GAGVSQSPRYKVAKRGQDVALRCDPISGHVSLFWYQQALGQGPEFLTYFQNEAQLDKSGLPSDRFFAERPEGSVSTLKIQRTQQEDSAVYLCASSLKRLAGVDEQFFGPGTRLTVL.

V and J are TRBV5-1 and TRBJ1-2; D remains ambiguous. Germline V gene lookup returns CDR1 SGHRS and CDR2 YFSETQ. The V end lost 4 bases, the J end lost 5 bases, and 12 bases lay between the germline ends. This CDR3 region has 13 residues. Here the CDR3 DNA reads TGCGCCAGCAGCCCCCGAACGGGGTATGGCTACACCTTC. This encodes CASSPRTGYGYTF.

The genes are TRBV18 and TRBJ1-6; possibly TRBD1 for D (6 bases). This CDR3 spans 15 amino acids. Per germline, CDR1 KGHSH and CDR2 LQKENI. Trimming cost V 5 bases and J 8 bases, with 16 bases left between them. The chain's CDR3 is CASSVSSRGDSPLHF. The CDR3 DNA sequence: TGTGCCAGCTCAGTATCATCCAGGGGTGATTCACCCCTCCACTTT.

In its sample, this clone was seen a few times. The J gene is TRBJ2-1, the V gene TRBV13; no firm D call. This CDR3 region has 14 residues. Between the trimmed V and J ends, which lost 4 bases and 6 bases, there was a span of 13 bases. Germline-derived CDR1 and CDR2 are PRHDT and FYEKMQ (reference sequence). Here the CDR3 DNA reads TGTGCCAGCAGCTCAAAGGGCACGTTCAATGAGCAGTTCTTC. As protein: CASSSKGTFNEQFF.

The chain has TRBV18 and TRBJ1-5; D ambiguous. V dropped 3 bases and J dropped 7 bases, with 7 bases sitting between them. From germline, CDR1 is KGHSH and CDR2 LQKENI. The CDR3 contains 12 residues. CDR3 sequence reads: CASSPGSQPQHF. In nucleotides, the CDR3 is TGTGCCAGCTCACCTGGAAGCCAGCCCCAGCATTTT.

This chain links TRBV6-5 with TRBJ1-4; 8 nucleotides agree with TRBD1. Per germline, CDR1 MNHEY and CDR2 SVGAGI. The CDR3 extends over 15 amino acids. V dropped 6 bases and J dropped 4; count of bases not matched to a gene: 7. In DNA form, the CDR3 reads TGTGCCAGCAGCCTCCAGGGGGCGGTTAATGAAAAACTGTTTTTT. This gives the protein CASSLQGAVNEKLFF.

A few counts support this clone. The chain carries TRBV2 and TRBJ2-2; 9 bases fit TRBD2. From germline, CDR1 is SNHLY and CDR2 FYNNEI. V shed 4 bases, J shed 5 bases, and the junction held 5 bases outside the gene matches. There are 15 residues in the CDR3. This CDR3 reads CASSVSGSRTGELFF. DNA for the CDR3: TGTGCCAGCAGTGTTAGCGGGAGTAGGACCGGGGAGCTGTTTTTT. The whole variable domain, filled in from reference TRBV2 and TRBJ2-2, reads EPEVTQTPSHQVTQMGQEVILRCVPISNHLYFYWYRQILGQKVEFLVSFYNNEISEKSEIFDDQFSVERPDGSNFTLKIRSTKLEDSAMYFCASSVSGSRTGELFFGEGSRLTVL.

The chain has TRBV21-1 and TRBJ1-4. TRBV21-1 is assigned pseudogene status. There are 14 residues in the CDR3. The CDR3 coding sequence is TGTGCCAGCAGCATGGGAAACCCCGGGGAAAAACTGTTTTTT. Translation: CASSMGNPGEKLFF.

The chain uses TRBV4-1 and TRBJ1-3; D might be TRBD1 (6 bases). The CDR3 extends over 17 amino acids. In germline, CDR1 is MGHRA, CDR2 YSYEKL. V dropped 1 base and J dropped 4 bases, with 17 bases sitting between them. CDR3 nucleotide sequence: TGCGCCAGCAGCCAAGCAGCGGACAGCTTGGGCGGAAACACCATATATTTT. It is translated as CASSQAADSLGGNTIYF.

This clone has a single count. This chain uses TRBV6-5 with TRBJ2-2, with D possibly being TRBD1 or TRBD2 (5 bases each). V shed 6 bases and J shed 1 base, with 12 bases lying between them. The length of the CDR3 is 15 residues. CDR1 and CDR2 (germline): MNHEY, SVGAGI. CDR3 nucleotides: TGTGCCAGCAGAACGGGACGGAGGAACACCGGGGAGCTGTTTTTT. The encoded protein is CASRTGRRNTGELFF.

On this clone: One junction end does not reproduce the germline sequence, and a read error may be involved. V usage is TRBV7-7 and J usage is TRBJ2-7; TRBD2 matches at 8 bases. CDR1 is SSHAT and CDR2 is FNYEAQ in the germline V gene (reference sequence). The CDR3 sequence is 14 residues long. Here the CDR3 DNA reads TGTGCTAGCAGCCCCGGGGGGGGCTTGTACGAGCAGTACTTC. Its translation is CASSPGGGLYEQYF. Filled out from reference TRBV7-7 and TRBJ2-7, the complete variable domain reads GAGVSQSPRYKVTKRGQDVTLRCDPISSHATLYWYQQALGQGPEFLTYFNYEAQPDKSGLPSDRFSAERPEGSISTLTIQRTEQRDSAMYRCASSPGGGLYEQYFGPGTRLTVT.

The chain combines TRBV9 with TRBJ2-3; possible D gene TRBD2, 6 bases. Trimming stripped 1 base from V and 2 bases from J, with 11 bases between. CDR3 length: 15 residues. In germline, CDR1 is SGDLS, CDR2 YYNGEE. CDR3 residues: CASSVTGGTTDTQYF. The DNA of the CDR3 is TGTGCCAGCAGCGTAACCGGGGGTACCACAGATACGCAGTATTTT. Supplemented by reference TRBV9 and TRBJ2-3, the full variable domain reads DSGVTQTPKHLITATGQRVTLRCSPRSGDLSVYWYQQSLDQGLQFLIQYYNGEERAKGNILERFSAQQFPDLHSELNLSSLELGDSALYFCASSVTGGTTDTQYFGPGTRLTVL.

By share, this clone ranks as large. The gene calls are TRBV19 and TRBJ1-5, with D unclear. V gave up 5 bases and J gave up 1 base, with 21 bases separating them. There are 18 residues in the CDR3. Germline V CDR1 and CDR2: LNHDA, SQIVND (reference sequence). CDR3 protein: CASSPGRPSGGSNQPQHF. The CDR3 DNA reads TGTGCCAGTAGTCCCGGACGACCCAGTGGTGGAAGCAATCAGCCCCAGCATTTT. Full variable domain (remainder filled in from reference TRBV19 and TRBJ1-5): DGGITQSPKYLFRKEGQNVTLSCEQNLNHDAMYWYRQDPGQGLRLIYYSQIVNDFQKGDIAEGYSVSREKKESFPLTVTSAQKNPTAFYLCASSPGRPSGGSNQPQHFGDGTRLSIL.

The rearrangement uses TRBV6-5 and TRBJ1-3, with D perhaps matching TRBD1 (5 bases). The germline V gene has CDR1 MNHEY and CDR2 SVGAGI. V lost 6 bases and J 4 bases, leaving 13 bases between the germline ends. The CDR3 consists of 14 residues. Here the CDR3 reads CASRIPGSGNTIYF. As DNA, the CDR3 is TGTGCCAGCAGAATCCCAGGGTCAGGAAACACCATATATTTT.

This chain connects TRBV5-4 to TRBJ2-5; TRBD2 matches 7 bases. The germline gives CDR1 SGHNT, CDR2 YYREEE (reference sequence). CDR3 size: 13 residues. Trimming removed 5 bases from V and 3 bases from J; junction bases left unmatched: 4. The DNA for the CDR3 is TGTGCCAGCAGAAACGGGACTAAAGAGACCCAGTACTTC. Encoded protein: CASRNGTKETQYF.

This chain links TRBV29-1 with TRBJ2-3; D may match TRBD1 or TRBD2 (5 bases each). This CDR3 is built from 14 residues. V was shortened by 3 bases and J by 6 bases, with 16 bases between the two germline ends. CDR1 and CDR2 from the germline V gene are SQVTM and ANQGSEA. Here the CDR3 DNA reads TGCAGCGTTGATGGCAGGGACCTTAGGGATACGCAGTATTTT. Residues: CSVDGRDLRDTQYF.

This clone was picked up a small number of times. V and J are TRBV18 and TRBJ1-6, with TRBD1 matching 9 bases. The CDR3 runs to 13 residues. From germline, CDR1 is KGHSH and CDR2 LQKENI. Trimming took 2 bases from V and 15 from J; bases not matched to a gene: 5. The DNA of the CDR3 is TGTGCCAGCTCACCAGGGACAGGGAAAAGCCTCCACTTT. This translates into CASSPGTGKSLHF.

The chain couples TRBV3-1 (or the pseudogene TRBV3-2) to TRBJ2-7; 9 bases are shared with TRBD1. V was pared by 5 bases and J by 2 bases, with 4 bases of the junction left unmatched. Per the germline V gene, CDR1 is LGHDT and CDR2 is YNNKEL (reference sequence). The CDR3 extends over 14 amino acids. The CDR3: CASSKGQGAYEQYF. DNA for the CDR3: TGTGCCAGCAGCAAGGGACAGGGAGCCTACGAGCAGTACTTC.

This clone has just a few counts. The chain employs TRBV2 and TRBJ1-2; D uncertain. Trimming took 1 base from V and 8 from J, leaving 8 bases between them. This CDR3 has 12 residues. Germline CDR1 SNHLY, CDR2 FYNNEI. Here the CDR3 DNA reads TGTGCCAGCAGTGAAGGGCGGCGGGGCTACACCTTC. Protein product: CASSEGRRGYTF.

V usage is TRBV6-2 or TRBV6-3 and J usage is TRBJ1-4; D unclear. This CDR3 spans 16 amino acids. The V end lost 5 bases, the J end lost 5 bases, and 18 bases lay between the germline ends. Looked up from germline, CDR1 is MNHEY and CDR2 is SVGEGT. The CDR3, as DNA: TGTGCCAGCAGTCCCACTAAGTGGGAGGAGAATGAAAAACTGTTTTTT. This encodes CASSPTKWEENEKLFF.

The chain couples TRBV14 to TRBJ1-6; the match to TRBD1 covers 7 bases. This CDR3 contains 14 residues. CDR1 and CDR2 from the germline V gene are SGHDN and FVKESK. Trimming removed 4 bases from V and 4 bases from J; junction bases left unmatched: 1. The CDR3 protein is CASSPGQYNSPLHF. In DNA, the CDR3 is TGTGCCAGCAGCCCGGGACAGTATAATTCACCCCTCCACTTT.

V usage is TRBV7-2 and J usage is TRBJ1-3; tentative D call: TRBD1 (5 bases). CDR3 length equals 13 residues. Germline lookup yields CDR1 SGHTA and CDR2 FQGNSA. The germline V and J ends were trimmed by 5 bases and 4 bases, with 9 bases remaining between them. The CDR3 region is CASSGGNGNTIYF. CDR3 nucleotides: TGTGCCAGCAGCGGGGGGAACGGAAACACCATATATTTT.

The V call is TRBV3-1 (or the pseudogene TRBV3-2), the J call TRBJ2-3; no clear D. The V end lost 5 bases, the J end lost 8 bases, and 11 bases lay between the germline ends. The CDR3 is 12 amino acids. CDR1 is LGHDT and CDR2 is YNNKEL in the germline V gene (reference sequence). The CDR3 nucleotides are TGTGCCAGCAGCTCCACGGAAGGTACGCAGTATTTT. Residues: CASSSTEGTQYF.

This clone was counted once. This rearrangement joins TRBV24-1 to TRBJ2-3, with D perhaps TRBD2 (6 bases). Germline values: CDR1 KGHDR, CDR2 SFDVKD. The CDR3 extends over 15 amino acids. Trimming removed 4 bases from V and 1 base from J, with 11 bases in between. For the CDR3, the DNA is TGTGCCACCAGTGACTCCTGGGAGGGCACAGATACGCAGTATTTT. Protein product: CATSDSWEGTDTQYF.